This T cell receptor beta chain was obtained from a study of blood T cell repertoires in COVID-19. In Seattle, patients joined the study during active infection and were tracked longitudinally. There are many counts of this clone. Trimming cost V 5 bases and J 9 bases; bases outside gene matches: 1. Germline CDR1 reads MNHNY; CDR2 reads SVGAGI (reference sequence). The CDR3 extends over 11 amino acids. Here immunoSEQ multiplex PCR was the method, and the copy in TCRdb shows in-frame clones only, minus some. Among about 82,000 clones listed, 75% to 85% were seen once. This chain connects TRBV6-6 to TRBJ2-1; 7 bases align to TRBD2. Source material: peripheral blood. The clonotype comes from a man in his 60s with COVID-19, enrolled during active disease. The CDR3 reads CASSGGGEQFF. CDR3 nucleotides: TGTGCCAGCAGTGGGGGGGGTGAGCAGTTCTTC.